These T cell receptor beta chains were read from a single sample in a study of human T cells and chemical hapten exposure. TCRdb reprocessed the RACE reads via MiXCR and lists one record per CDR3 protein. The sample includes around 300,000 distinct CDR3 sequences, under 8% of them seen just once. The input for sequencing was whole blood, taken in connection with sensitization to the hapten diphenylcyclopropenone (DPC). The receptors originated from a woman aged 18-29 years with alopecia areata. Some clones in this sample may be carry-over from other donors' samples. CDR3s include the opening cysteine and the closing phenylalanine or tryptophan. A D gene is named only where the DNA matches it firmly. Clone size, where shown, is once, few, many, or a class for clones that have expanded.

J | V | size | length | D | DNA | CDR3
TRBJ2-2 | TRBV6-1 | many | 18 | . | TGTGCCAGCAGCCGAAAACTACAGGGAACGATGAACACCGGGGAGCTGTTTTTT | CASSRKLQGTMNTGELFF
TRBJ1-6 | TRBV5-4 | . | 15 | . | TGTGCCAGCAGCTCCCAACAGGGCTATAATTCACCCCTCCACTTT | CASSSQQGYNSPLHF
TRBJ2-2 | TRBV7-2 | few | 16 | . | TGTGCCAGCAGCTCCTCCGACACTCCGGGGACCGGGGAGCTGTTTTTT | CASSSSDTPGTGELFF
TRBJ2-1 | TRBV20-1 | many | 12 | . | TGCAGTGCTAGACGACAGATTAATGAGCAGTTCTTC | CSARRQINEQFF
TRBJ2-4 | TRBV7-9 | many | 15 | . | TGTGCCAGCAGCCCCCGGGGGCTAGCCAAAAACATTCAGTACTTC | CASSPRGLAKNIQYF
TRBJ2-1 | TRBV11-2 | . | 19 | TRBD2 | TGTGCCAGCAGCCCCCGGTTAGCGGGGATTTCTAGCTCCTACAATGAGCAGTTCTTC | CASSPRLAGISSSYNEQFF
TRBJ2-7 | TRBV4-2 | . | 14 | . | TGTGCCAGCAGCCAAGGAGGGTCCCTTTACGAGCAGTACTTC | CASSQGGSLYEQYF
TRBJ2-3 | TRBV4-2 | few | 16 | TRBD2 | TGTGCCAGCAGCCAAGAGACTAGCGTTAGCACAGATACGCAGTATTTT | CASSQETSVSTDTQYF
TRBJ1-2 | TRBV10-3 | many | 13 | TRBD1 | TGTGCCATCAGTCCGGGACAGGGAAGCGGCTACACCTTC | CAISPGQGSGYTF
TRBJ2-7 | TRBV5-1 | few | 16 | TRBD1 | TGCGCCAGCAGCTCCGGGACAGGGGGAGGAGGCTACGAGCAGTACTTC | CASSSGTGGGGYEQYF
TRBJ1-4 | TRBV10-3 | . | 17 | TRBD1 | TGTGCCATCAGTCAGGGGGTTCCGGGACAGCCGAATGAAAAACTGTTTTTT | CAISQGVPGQPNEKLFF
TRBJ1-1 | TRBV6-2/TRBV6-3 | few | 12 | . | TGTGCCAGCAGTTGGAAGGGGATTGAAGCTTTCTTT | CASSWKGIEAFF
TRBJ1-6 | TRBV27 | . | 16 | TRBD1 | TGTGCCAGCAGCTCAACCTGGGACAGGGAAGGCTCACCCCTCCACTTT | CASSSTWDREGSPLHF
TRBJ1-1 | TRBV5-1 | few | 15 | . | TGCGCCAGCAGCTCCGGCGACAGAAGAAACACTGAAGCTTTCTTT | CASSSGDRRNTEAFF
TRBJ2-6 | TRBV11-2 | many | 15 | . | TGTGCCAGCAGCTTATATACCTCTGGGGCCAACGTCCTGACTTTC | CASSLYTSGANVLTF
TRBJ2-1 | TRBV3-1 | few | 18 | . | TGTGCCAGCAGCCAGGTCCTGGCAGTAGGGCCTTTCTACAATGAGCAGTTCTTC | CASSQVLAVGPFYNEQFF
TRBJ1-5 | TRBV7-2 | many | 15 | . | TGTGCCAGCAGCTTAGTCTGGTCTAGCAATCAGCCCCAGCATTTT | CASSLVWSSNQPQHF
TRBJ2-5 | TRBV20-1 | many | 14 | . | TGCAGTGCTAGAGATGAGGCAGGGTTAGAGACCCAGTACTTC | CSARDEAGLETQYF
TRBJ2-3 | TRBV7-2 | few | 15 | TRBD2 | TGTGCCAGCAGCCCCCAGCGGGGGGGGAGAGATACGCAGTATTTT | CASSPQRGGRDTQYF
TRBJ2-2 | TRBV27 | many | 12 | . | TGTGCCAGCCGGAACCCCACCGGGGAGCTGTTTTTT | CASRNPTGELFF
TRBJ1-4 | TRBV7-2 | many | 13 | . | TGTGCCAGCAGCTTAAACAGTCGGGAAAAACTGTTTTTT | CASSLNSREKLFF
TRBJ2-1 | TRBV4-3 | many | 17 | . | TGCGCCAGCAGCCAAGATTATACGGGGGCCCAATACAATGAGCAGTTCTTC | CASSQDYTGAQYNEQFF
TRBJ2-3 | TRBV29-1 | many | 13 | . | TGCAGCGTCGCCGGGGTAGGGGGAGATACGCAGTATTTT | CSVAGVGGDTQYF
TRBJ2-1 | TRBV20-1 | medium-sized | 16 | . | TGCAGTGCCGAAAAACTTCGAGCCGCGCCCTACAATGAGCAGTTCTTC | CSAEKLRAAPYNEQFF
TRBJ2-4 | TRBV28 | few | 11 | . | TGTGCCAGCCGACAGGAAAACATTCAGTACTTC | CASRQENIQYF
TRBJ2-1 | TRBV7-2 | few | 12 | TRBD1 | TGTGCCAGCAGCTTATTGTGGCAGGGGGTATTCTTC | CASSLLWQGVFF
TRBJ1-5 | TRBV24-1 | . | 13 | TRBD1 | TGTGCCACCAGTGATGACAGGGATCAGCCCCAGCATTTT | CATSDDRDQPQHF
TRBJ2-1 | TRBV7-8 | . | 16 | TRBD2 | TGTGCCAGCAGCCTACTGGGACTAGCGGGGTACAATGAGCAGTTCTTC | CASSLLGLAGYNEQFF
TRBJ2-3 | TRBV5-1 | . | 14 | TRBD1 | TGCGCCAGCAGCCGGACAGGGAGTCCAGATACGCAGTATTTT | CASSRTGSPDTQYF
TRBJ2-7 | TRBV7-2 | many | 13 | . | TGTGCCAGCAGCTTAGACGCCCTCGCCGAGCAGTACTTC | CASSLDALAEQYF
TRBJ2-5 | TRBV29-1 | . | 14 | . | TGCAGCGTTGGAGGGGAGAGCATCCAAGAGACCCAGTACTTC | CSVGGESIQETQYF
TRBJ1-4 | TRBV9 | few | 14 | TRBD1 | TGTGCCAGCAGCGTCGACAGGGGGGATGAAAAACTGTTTTTT | CASSVDRGDEKLFF
TRBJ2-7 | TRBV12-3/TRBV12-4 | . | 16 | TRBD1 | TGTGCCAGCAGTCGCTCCGGGACAGGGTCGGGGTACGAGCAGTACTTC | CASSRSGTGSGYEQYF
TRBJ2-7 | TRBV5-1 | . | 16 | . | TGCGCCAGCAGCCCCACTACTCTATCGACCGCCTACGAGCAGTACTTC | CASSPTTLSTAYEQYF
TRBJ2-3 | TRBV12-3/TRBV12-4 | . | 16 | TRBD2 | TGTGCCAGCCGGGGACTAGCGGGGGGCCCCGTAGATACGCAGTATTTT | CASRGLAGGPVDTQYF
TRBJ2-1 | TRBV7-2 | few | 14 | TRBD2 | TGTGCCAGCAGCCCGCCGGAGCGGGGGAGAGAGCAGTTCTTC | CASSPPERGREQFF
TRBJ2-3 | TRBV2 | few | 16 | TRBD2 | TGTGCCAGCAGTGTGACTAGCGGGGAAATCACAGATACGCAGTATTTT | CASSVTSGEITDTQYF
TRBJ2-7 | TRBV20-1 | . | 13 | TRBD1 | TGCAGTGCCGAGGGGGACAGGGAAAACGAGCAGTACTTC | CSAEGDRENEQYF
TRBJ1-3 | TRBV7-9 | few | 16 | . | TGTGCCAGCAGCTTACGTAGACAGATCTCTGGAAACACCATATATTTT | CASSLRRQISGNTIYF
TRBJ2-1 | TRBV7-2 | many | 15 | TRBD2 | TGTGCCAGCAGCTTAGAAGGACTAGCGGACAATGAGCAGTTCTTC | CASSLEGLADNEQFF
TRBJ2-3 | TRBV29-1 | many | 14 | TRBD2 | TGCAGCGTAACTCCGGGACTAGCCGCAGATACGCAGTATTTT | CSVTPGLAADTQYF
TRBJ1-3 | TRBV6-6 | few | 16 | . | TGTGCCAGCAGTTACGGGGGAGCTGACTCTGGAAACACCATATATTTT | CASSYGGADSGNTIYF
TRBJ1-2 | TRBV6-5 | few | 14 | TRBD1 | TGTGCCAGCAGTACTCCGACAGGGGGCTATGGCTACACCTTC | CASSTPTGGYGYTF
TRBJ2-7 | TRBV20-1 | . | 12 | TRBD2 | TGCAGTGCCCTCCGGGAGGGGAGCGAGCAGTACTTC | CSALREGSEQYF
TRBJ2-1 | TRBV3-1 | many | 13 | . | TGTGCCAGCAGCCAAGATCAGGGGAATGAGCAGTTCTTC | CASSQDQGNEQFF
TRBJ1-3 | TRBV7-9 | few | 16 | . | TGTGCCAGCAGCTCCGGGACGGCTGACTCTGGAAACACCATATATTTT | CASSSGTADSGNTIYF
TRBJ1-1 | TRBV20-1 | many | 11 | . | TGCAGTAGGACAGCGAACACTGAAGCTTTCTTT | CSRTANTEAFF
TRBJ1-5 | TRBV6-2/TRBV6-3 | few | 17 | . | TGTGCCAGCAGTTACCCTACAGGCTCACTTAGCAATCAGCCCCAGCATTTT | CASSYPTGSLSNQPQHF